The 19 T cell receptor beta chains below all came from one sample that was sequenced in a study of regulatory T cells in long-lasting Graves disease. Investigators prepared the TCR beta libraries by applying iRepertoire HTBI primers and Arm-PCR of CDR3 regions. MiXCR, run by TCRdb on the multiplex PCR reads, gives a single entry per CDR3 protein. The sample has 450,000 to 600,000 distinct CDR3 sequences; 15% to 20% are singletons. Time point in this sample: newly diagnosed GD, antithyroid drugs for less than 3 months. The TCR library was made from RNA that had been extracted from PBMCs in TRIzol. The sample also formed part of further work on T cells in Graves' hyperthyroidism and ophthalmopathy.

The sample in question was peripheral blood mononuclear cells (PBMCs), obtained at new diagnosis, from a patient treated with antithyroid drugs. The receptors here all came from a man aged 35 to 55 with Graves disease.

This clonotype was found many times. The V gene is TRBV28, the J gene TRBJ2-7; D gene uncertain. Germline values: CDR1 MDHEN, CDR2 SYDVKM. The CDR3 runs to 10 residues. Trimming removed 8 bases from V and 4 bases from J, with 6 bases in between. For the CDR3, the DNA is TGTGCCAGCGGAGCGTACGAGCAGTACTTC. Its protein product is CASGAYEQYF.

The chain recombines TRBV19 with TRBJ1-1; D gene unclear. Germline CDR1 LNHDA, CDR2 SQIVND (reference sequence). The CDR3 consists of 15 residues. Trimming left V 7 bases short and J 5 bases short, with 20 bases between. CDR3 sequence (DNA): TGTGCCAGTACCTTGGGCACGGCCCTTAAGACTGAAGCTTTCTTT. Translating gives CASTLGTALKTEAFF.

At least ten counts were recorded for this clonotype. The V call is TRBV11-2, the J call TRBJ2-7; D may be TRBD2 (6 bases). Germline V gene data show CDR1 as SGHAT and CDR2 as FQNNGV. The germline V and J ends were trimmed by 3 bases and 3 bases, with 15 bases remaining between them. This CDR3 is built from 15 residues. The CDR3 protein is CASSFGTSSIYEQYF. The CDR3 nucleotides are TGTGCCAGCAGCTTCGGGACTTCCTCAATCTACGAGCAGTACTTC.

At least ten counts were recorded for this clonotype. This may come from a read error, since a much larger clone is one base off. The CDR3 sequence: CASSPGQGGDTQYF. In DNA, the CDR3 is TGTGCCAGCAGTCCGGGACAGGGAGGGGATACGCAGTATTTT. The gene calls are TRBV5-8 and TRBJ2-3, with 9 bases that match TRBD1. V was clipped by 5 bases and J by 6 bases; unmatched bases: 7. The length of the CDR3 is 14 residues. Germline CDR1 reads SGHTS; CDR2 reads YDEGEE.

Ten or more counts support this clonotype. The rearrangement joins TRBV12-3 or TRBV12-4 to TRBJ2-7; perhaps TRBD2 as D (6 bases). The germline V and J ends were trimmed by 5 bases and 1 base, with 12 bases remaining between them. The CDR3 runs to 14 residues. CDR3 in amino acids: CASSLRDWSYEQYF. DNA for the CDR3: TGTGCCAGCAGTCTCCGGGACTGGTCCTACGAGCAGTACTTC.

This clonotype was seen ten or more times. The chain combines TRBV30 with TRBJ1-2, with D possibly matching TRBD1 (5 bases). This CDR3 contains 14 residues. The germline gives CDR1 GTSNPN, CDR2 SVGIG (reference sequence). Deletions cut 2 bases from V and 4 bases from J, with 14 bases between. The CDR3 reads CAWSTGTDFYGYTF. The CDR3 DNA reads TGTGCCTGGAGTACCGGGACGGACTTCTATGGCTACACCTTC.

This clonotype has ten or more counts. This chain connects TRBV2 to TRBJ1-5, with 10 bases that match TRBD1. The CDR3 runs 13 residues. From germline, CDR1 is SNHLY and CDR2 FYNNEI. The V segment lost 6 bases and the J segment 5 bases; nucleotides outside the gene matches: 1. The CDR3 DNA reads TGTGCCAGCAGGGGGACAGGGGATCAGCCCCAGCATTTT. Translated, it gives CASRGTGDQPQHF. Based on the CDR3 plus reference TRBV2 and TRBJ1-5, the full variable domain is EPEVTQTPSHQVTQMGQEVILRCVPISNHLYFYWYRQILGQKVEFLVSFYNNEISEKSEIFDDQFSVERPDGSNFTLKIRSTKLEDSAMYFCASRGTGDQPQHFGDGTRLSIL.

The sample holds a few counts of this clonotype. The chain has TRBV11-2 and TRBJ1-5; D is unclear. CDR3 length: 13 amino acids. Germline CDR1 reads SGHAT; CDR2 reads FQNNGV. Trimming stripped 0 bases from V and 9 bases from J, with 9 bases between. CDR3 region: CASSLDTAGPQHF. The CDR3, as DNA: TGTGCCAGCAGCTTAGATACCGCCGGGCCCCAGCATTTT.

There are many counts of this clonotype. This chain uses TRBV6-5 with TRBJ2-7; D unresolved. Trimming shortened V by 0 bases and J by 0 bases, and 12 bases separated the two germline ends. The length of the CDR3 is 16 residues. The germline CDR1 and CDR2 sequences are MNHEY and SVGAGI. CDR3 residues: CASSYSVAQSSYEQYF. CDR3 sequence (DNA): TGTGCCAGCAGTTACTCTGTGGCTCAGAGCTCCTACGAGCAGTACTTC.

The chain links TRBV11-3 to TRBJ2-1; 7 bases fit TRBD2. The J segment lost 7 bases and the V segment lost 5 bases, leaving 11 bases of the junction unmatched. The length of the CDR3 is 15 residues. The germline gives CDR1 SGHNT, CDR2 YENEEA. CDR3 nucleotides: TGTGCCAGCAGCCCTCCGGGGAGGGAGAAGAATGAGCAGTTCTTC. Its translation is CASSPPGREKNEQFF.

There are many counts of this clonotype. The chain carries TRBV7-9 and TRBJ2-1; the D gene is possibly TRBD1 (5 bases). Germline V CDR1 and CDR2: SEHNR, FQNEAQ (reference sequence). The V end was cut by 5 bases, the J end by 4 bases, with 9 bases between. The CDR3 runs to 13 residues. This chain's CDR3 is CASSPGKYNEQFF. The CDR3, as DNA: TGTGCCAGCAGCCCAGGGAAATACAATGAGCAGTTCTTC.

This clonotype was picked up many times. The chain joins TRBV20-1 to TRBJ1-5, with D hard to call. Looked up from germline, CDR1 is DFQATT and CDR2 is SNEGSKA (reference sequence). The CDR3 is 13 amino acids. Between the trimmed V and J ends, which lost 4 bases and 5 bases, there was a span of 12 bases. The CDR3 DNA reads TGCAGTGCTATATTGCCAGGCGATCAGCCCCAGCATTTT. This codes for CSAILPGDQPQHF.

Only a few counts were recorded for this clonotype. The gene calls are TRBV11-3 and TRBJ2-1, with 7 positions matching TRBD2. The CDR3 has 18 residues. The germline V gene has CDR1 SGHNT and CDR2 YENEEA. The V gene end was trimmed by 1 base and the J gene end by 1 base; junction bases not matched to a gene: 10. CDR3 sequence: CASSLVLRAGASYNEQFF. In DNA form, the CDR3 reads TGTGCCAGCAGCTTAGTGCTCAGGGCGGGAGCTTCCTACAATGAGCAGTTCTTC.

This clonotype appeared many times. The CDR3 region is CASSFRTSGSTDEQFF. CDR3 nucleotides: TGTGCCAGCAGCTTTAGGACTAGCGGGAGTACGGATGAGCAGTTCTTC. The V call is TRBV7-9, the J call TRBJ2-1, with 13 positions matching TRBD2. CDR3 length equals 16 residues. The trim removed 3 bases at V and 8 bases at J, leaving 7 bases unmatched. Germline V CDR1 and CDR2: SEHNR, FQNEAQ (reference sequence).

This chain connects TRBV7-9 to TRBJ2-1; TRBD1 matches 12 bases. Trimming at V came to 8 bases and at J to 8 bases, leaving 7 bases not matched to a gene. The CDR3 has 14 amino acids. The germline gives CDR1 SEHNR, CDR2 FQNEAQ (reference sequence). CDR3 DNA sequence: TGTGCCAGCGGGGGACAGGGGGCTTGGGATGAGCAGTTCTTC. Protein: CASGGQGAWDEQFF.

This clonotype has a count of ten or more. This rearrangement joins TRBV11-1 to TRBJ2-1; D might be TRBD2 (5 bases). The CDR3 length is 13 residues. The germline V gene has CDR1 SGHAT and CDR2 FQDESV (reference sequence). V shed 5 bases and J shed 7 bases, with 12 bases lying between them. The CDR3 reads CASSIRRDNEQFF. The DNA of the CDR3 is TGTGCCAGCAGCATCAGACGGGATAATGAGCAGTTCTTC.

Many counts were recorded for this clonotype. The rearrangement joins TRBV6-2 or TRBV6-3 to TRBJ2-3, with 16 bases that match TRBD2. This CDR3 region has 20 residues. Germline V gene data show CDR1 as MNHEY and CDR2 as SVGEGT. The J segment lost 5 bases and the V segment lost 2 bases, leaving 13 bases of the junction unmatched. Here the CDR3 reads CASSYTRPGTSGRAKDTQYF. CDR3 nucleotides: TGTGCCAGCAGTTACACACGTCCCGGGACTAGCGGGAGGGCCAAAGATACGCAGTATTTT.

This rearrangement joins TRBV28 to TRBJ1-6; tentatively, D is TRBD1 (5 bases). This CDR3 region has 14 residues. In germline, CDR1 is MDHEN, CDR2 SYDVKM. V lost 7 bases, J lost 8 bases, and 15 bases lay in between. The CDR3 DNA follows: TGTGCCAGCACTATGATTGGGGGAGATTCACCCCTCCACTTT. It encodes CASTMIGGDSPLHF.

V and J are TRBV29-1 and TRBJ2-1, with D possibly being TRBD2 (5 bases). CDR1 and CDR2 from the germline V gene are SQVTM and ANQGSEA. V dropped 7 bases and J dropped 0 bases, with 7 bases sitting between them. The CDR3 runs to 12 residues. The DNA of the CDR3 is TGCAGCGCCGGGGACTCCTACAATGAGCAGTTCTTC. It yields the protein CSAGDSYNEQFF.